The following is a T cell receptor (beta chain) sequence with its context. Its antigen remains unidentified. Just one base apart from a much larger clone, this may be a read error. Other DNA sequences from this sample encode an identical CDR3 as well. This record comes from a study of shared clonotypes between healthy human individuals. Study overall: CD4 naive and CD4 memory each took three plates per donor, while CD8 naive took two and CD8 memory one.

Findings and limits, study-wide: Sample collection involved blood only; tissue repertoires are likely different. Limitation of the genetic and exposure-history diversity represented came from the few donors.

Germline values: CDR1 SGHNT, CDR2 YYREEE (reference sequence). The CDR3 runs to 14 residues. V lost 2 bases and J 1 base, leaving 10 bases between the germline ends. This table comes from immunoSEQ multiplex PCR, and its TCRdb copy is limited to in-frame clones, with some not included. The data hold around 940,000 clones, with around three quarters observed a single time. The sample consisted of memory CD4+ T cells sorted from blood. Subset indicated: CD45RA-negative fraction. The chain carries TRBV5-4 and TRBJ2-7; D might be TRBD2 (5 bases). The TCR originated in a man aged 18-30 years in good health. This chain's CDR3 is CASSLEPGSYEQYF. The CDR3 nucleotides read TGTGCCAGCAGCTTAGAACCGGGATCCTACGAGCAGTACTTC.